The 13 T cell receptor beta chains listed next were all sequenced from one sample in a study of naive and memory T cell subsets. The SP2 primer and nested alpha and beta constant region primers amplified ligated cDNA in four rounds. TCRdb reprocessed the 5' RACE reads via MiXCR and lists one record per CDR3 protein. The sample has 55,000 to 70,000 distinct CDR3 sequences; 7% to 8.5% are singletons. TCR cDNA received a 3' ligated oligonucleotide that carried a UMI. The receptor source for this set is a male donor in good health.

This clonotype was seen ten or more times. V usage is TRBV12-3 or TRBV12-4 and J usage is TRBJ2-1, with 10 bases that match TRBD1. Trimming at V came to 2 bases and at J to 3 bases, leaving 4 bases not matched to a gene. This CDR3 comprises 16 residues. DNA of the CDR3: TGTGCCAGCAGTTTAATTGGGACAGGGGTCTACAATGAGCAGTTCTTC. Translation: CASSLIGTGVYNEQFF.

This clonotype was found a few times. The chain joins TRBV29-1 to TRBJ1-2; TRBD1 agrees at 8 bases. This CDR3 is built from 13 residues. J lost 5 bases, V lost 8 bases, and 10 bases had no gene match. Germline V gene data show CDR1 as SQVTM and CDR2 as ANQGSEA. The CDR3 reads CSITGTGVYGYTF. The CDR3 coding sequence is TGCAGCATCACGGGGACAGGAGTTTATGGCTACACCTTC.

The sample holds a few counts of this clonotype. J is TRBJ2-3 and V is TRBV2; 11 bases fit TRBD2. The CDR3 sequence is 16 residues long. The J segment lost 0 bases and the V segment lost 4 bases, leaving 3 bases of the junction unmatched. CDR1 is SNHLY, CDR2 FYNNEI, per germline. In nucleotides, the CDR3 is TGTGCCAGCAGTGGCTGGACTAGCGGGAGCACAGATACGCAGTATTTT. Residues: CASSGWTSGSTDTQYF.

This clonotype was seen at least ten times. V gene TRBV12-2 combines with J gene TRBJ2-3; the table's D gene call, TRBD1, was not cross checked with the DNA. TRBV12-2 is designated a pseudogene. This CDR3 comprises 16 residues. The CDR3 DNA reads TGTGCAAGTCTCCCCCCTGGACAGGGGGGGACAGATACGCAGTATTTT. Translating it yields CASLPPGQGGTDTQYF.

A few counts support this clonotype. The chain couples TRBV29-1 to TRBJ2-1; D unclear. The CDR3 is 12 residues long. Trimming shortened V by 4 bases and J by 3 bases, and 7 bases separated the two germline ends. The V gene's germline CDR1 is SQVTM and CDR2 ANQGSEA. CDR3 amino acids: CSVAGNYNEQFF. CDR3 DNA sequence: TGCAGCGTTGCTGGGAACTACAATGAGCAGTTCTTC.

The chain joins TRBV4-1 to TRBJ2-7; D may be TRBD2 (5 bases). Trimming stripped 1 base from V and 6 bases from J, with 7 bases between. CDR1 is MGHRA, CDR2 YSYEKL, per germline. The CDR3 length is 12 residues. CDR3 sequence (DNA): TGCGCCAGCAGCCAAGCGGCGGGCGAGCAGTACTTC. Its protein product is CASSQAAGEQYF.

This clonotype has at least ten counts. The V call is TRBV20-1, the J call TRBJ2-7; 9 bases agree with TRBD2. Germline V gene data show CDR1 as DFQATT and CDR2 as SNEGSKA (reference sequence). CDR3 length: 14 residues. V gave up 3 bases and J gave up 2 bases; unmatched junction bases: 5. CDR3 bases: TGCAGTGCTAGGTGGGGACTAGCCCCCTACGAGCAGTACTTC. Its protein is CSARWGLAPYEQYF.

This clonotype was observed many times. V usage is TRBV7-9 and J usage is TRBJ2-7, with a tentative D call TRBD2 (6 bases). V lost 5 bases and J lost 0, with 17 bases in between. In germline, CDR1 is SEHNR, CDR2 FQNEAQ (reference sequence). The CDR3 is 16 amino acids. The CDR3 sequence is CASSAAGLESSYEQYF. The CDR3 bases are TGTGCCAGCAGCGCGGCGGGACTCGAAAGCTCCTACGAGCAGTACTTC.

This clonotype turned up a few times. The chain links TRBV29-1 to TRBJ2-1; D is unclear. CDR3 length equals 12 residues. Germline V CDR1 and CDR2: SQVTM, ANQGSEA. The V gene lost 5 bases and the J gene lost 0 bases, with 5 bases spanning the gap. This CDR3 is CSVPVSYNEQFF. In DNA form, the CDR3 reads TGCAGCGTTCCAGTCTCCTACAATGAGCAGTTCTTC.

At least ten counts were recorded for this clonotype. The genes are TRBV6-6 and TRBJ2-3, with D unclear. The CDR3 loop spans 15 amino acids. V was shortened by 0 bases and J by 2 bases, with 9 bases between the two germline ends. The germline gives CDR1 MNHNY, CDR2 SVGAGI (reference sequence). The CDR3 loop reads CASSYSSQFTDTQYF. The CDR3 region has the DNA TGTGCCAGCAGTTACTCGAGCCAGTTCACAGATACGCAGTATTTT.

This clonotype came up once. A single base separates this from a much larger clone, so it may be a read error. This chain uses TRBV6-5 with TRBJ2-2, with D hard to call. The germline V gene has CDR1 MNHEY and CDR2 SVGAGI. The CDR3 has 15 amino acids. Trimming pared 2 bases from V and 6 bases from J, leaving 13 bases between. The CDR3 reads CASSYQTLGPGELFF. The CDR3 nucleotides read TGTGCCAGCAGTTACCAAACGCTGGGTCCCGGGGAGCTGTTTTTT.

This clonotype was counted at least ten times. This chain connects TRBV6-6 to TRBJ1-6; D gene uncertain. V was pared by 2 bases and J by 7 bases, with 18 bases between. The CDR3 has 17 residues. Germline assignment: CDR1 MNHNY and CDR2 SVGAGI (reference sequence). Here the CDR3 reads CASSYLIPGKPNSPLHF. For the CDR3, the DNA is TGTGCCAGCAGTTACCTCATACCGGGGAAACCCAATTCACCCCTCCACTTT.

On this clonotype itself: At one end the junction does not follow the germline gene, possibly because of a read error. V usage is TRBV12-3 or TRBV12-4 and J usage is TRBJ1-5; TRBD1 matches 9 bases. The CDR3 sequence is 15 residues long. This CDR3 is CASSTGQGGAQAQHF. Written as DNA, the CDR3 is TGTGCCAGCAGTACGGGACAGGGTGGGGCTCAGGCCCAGCATTTT.